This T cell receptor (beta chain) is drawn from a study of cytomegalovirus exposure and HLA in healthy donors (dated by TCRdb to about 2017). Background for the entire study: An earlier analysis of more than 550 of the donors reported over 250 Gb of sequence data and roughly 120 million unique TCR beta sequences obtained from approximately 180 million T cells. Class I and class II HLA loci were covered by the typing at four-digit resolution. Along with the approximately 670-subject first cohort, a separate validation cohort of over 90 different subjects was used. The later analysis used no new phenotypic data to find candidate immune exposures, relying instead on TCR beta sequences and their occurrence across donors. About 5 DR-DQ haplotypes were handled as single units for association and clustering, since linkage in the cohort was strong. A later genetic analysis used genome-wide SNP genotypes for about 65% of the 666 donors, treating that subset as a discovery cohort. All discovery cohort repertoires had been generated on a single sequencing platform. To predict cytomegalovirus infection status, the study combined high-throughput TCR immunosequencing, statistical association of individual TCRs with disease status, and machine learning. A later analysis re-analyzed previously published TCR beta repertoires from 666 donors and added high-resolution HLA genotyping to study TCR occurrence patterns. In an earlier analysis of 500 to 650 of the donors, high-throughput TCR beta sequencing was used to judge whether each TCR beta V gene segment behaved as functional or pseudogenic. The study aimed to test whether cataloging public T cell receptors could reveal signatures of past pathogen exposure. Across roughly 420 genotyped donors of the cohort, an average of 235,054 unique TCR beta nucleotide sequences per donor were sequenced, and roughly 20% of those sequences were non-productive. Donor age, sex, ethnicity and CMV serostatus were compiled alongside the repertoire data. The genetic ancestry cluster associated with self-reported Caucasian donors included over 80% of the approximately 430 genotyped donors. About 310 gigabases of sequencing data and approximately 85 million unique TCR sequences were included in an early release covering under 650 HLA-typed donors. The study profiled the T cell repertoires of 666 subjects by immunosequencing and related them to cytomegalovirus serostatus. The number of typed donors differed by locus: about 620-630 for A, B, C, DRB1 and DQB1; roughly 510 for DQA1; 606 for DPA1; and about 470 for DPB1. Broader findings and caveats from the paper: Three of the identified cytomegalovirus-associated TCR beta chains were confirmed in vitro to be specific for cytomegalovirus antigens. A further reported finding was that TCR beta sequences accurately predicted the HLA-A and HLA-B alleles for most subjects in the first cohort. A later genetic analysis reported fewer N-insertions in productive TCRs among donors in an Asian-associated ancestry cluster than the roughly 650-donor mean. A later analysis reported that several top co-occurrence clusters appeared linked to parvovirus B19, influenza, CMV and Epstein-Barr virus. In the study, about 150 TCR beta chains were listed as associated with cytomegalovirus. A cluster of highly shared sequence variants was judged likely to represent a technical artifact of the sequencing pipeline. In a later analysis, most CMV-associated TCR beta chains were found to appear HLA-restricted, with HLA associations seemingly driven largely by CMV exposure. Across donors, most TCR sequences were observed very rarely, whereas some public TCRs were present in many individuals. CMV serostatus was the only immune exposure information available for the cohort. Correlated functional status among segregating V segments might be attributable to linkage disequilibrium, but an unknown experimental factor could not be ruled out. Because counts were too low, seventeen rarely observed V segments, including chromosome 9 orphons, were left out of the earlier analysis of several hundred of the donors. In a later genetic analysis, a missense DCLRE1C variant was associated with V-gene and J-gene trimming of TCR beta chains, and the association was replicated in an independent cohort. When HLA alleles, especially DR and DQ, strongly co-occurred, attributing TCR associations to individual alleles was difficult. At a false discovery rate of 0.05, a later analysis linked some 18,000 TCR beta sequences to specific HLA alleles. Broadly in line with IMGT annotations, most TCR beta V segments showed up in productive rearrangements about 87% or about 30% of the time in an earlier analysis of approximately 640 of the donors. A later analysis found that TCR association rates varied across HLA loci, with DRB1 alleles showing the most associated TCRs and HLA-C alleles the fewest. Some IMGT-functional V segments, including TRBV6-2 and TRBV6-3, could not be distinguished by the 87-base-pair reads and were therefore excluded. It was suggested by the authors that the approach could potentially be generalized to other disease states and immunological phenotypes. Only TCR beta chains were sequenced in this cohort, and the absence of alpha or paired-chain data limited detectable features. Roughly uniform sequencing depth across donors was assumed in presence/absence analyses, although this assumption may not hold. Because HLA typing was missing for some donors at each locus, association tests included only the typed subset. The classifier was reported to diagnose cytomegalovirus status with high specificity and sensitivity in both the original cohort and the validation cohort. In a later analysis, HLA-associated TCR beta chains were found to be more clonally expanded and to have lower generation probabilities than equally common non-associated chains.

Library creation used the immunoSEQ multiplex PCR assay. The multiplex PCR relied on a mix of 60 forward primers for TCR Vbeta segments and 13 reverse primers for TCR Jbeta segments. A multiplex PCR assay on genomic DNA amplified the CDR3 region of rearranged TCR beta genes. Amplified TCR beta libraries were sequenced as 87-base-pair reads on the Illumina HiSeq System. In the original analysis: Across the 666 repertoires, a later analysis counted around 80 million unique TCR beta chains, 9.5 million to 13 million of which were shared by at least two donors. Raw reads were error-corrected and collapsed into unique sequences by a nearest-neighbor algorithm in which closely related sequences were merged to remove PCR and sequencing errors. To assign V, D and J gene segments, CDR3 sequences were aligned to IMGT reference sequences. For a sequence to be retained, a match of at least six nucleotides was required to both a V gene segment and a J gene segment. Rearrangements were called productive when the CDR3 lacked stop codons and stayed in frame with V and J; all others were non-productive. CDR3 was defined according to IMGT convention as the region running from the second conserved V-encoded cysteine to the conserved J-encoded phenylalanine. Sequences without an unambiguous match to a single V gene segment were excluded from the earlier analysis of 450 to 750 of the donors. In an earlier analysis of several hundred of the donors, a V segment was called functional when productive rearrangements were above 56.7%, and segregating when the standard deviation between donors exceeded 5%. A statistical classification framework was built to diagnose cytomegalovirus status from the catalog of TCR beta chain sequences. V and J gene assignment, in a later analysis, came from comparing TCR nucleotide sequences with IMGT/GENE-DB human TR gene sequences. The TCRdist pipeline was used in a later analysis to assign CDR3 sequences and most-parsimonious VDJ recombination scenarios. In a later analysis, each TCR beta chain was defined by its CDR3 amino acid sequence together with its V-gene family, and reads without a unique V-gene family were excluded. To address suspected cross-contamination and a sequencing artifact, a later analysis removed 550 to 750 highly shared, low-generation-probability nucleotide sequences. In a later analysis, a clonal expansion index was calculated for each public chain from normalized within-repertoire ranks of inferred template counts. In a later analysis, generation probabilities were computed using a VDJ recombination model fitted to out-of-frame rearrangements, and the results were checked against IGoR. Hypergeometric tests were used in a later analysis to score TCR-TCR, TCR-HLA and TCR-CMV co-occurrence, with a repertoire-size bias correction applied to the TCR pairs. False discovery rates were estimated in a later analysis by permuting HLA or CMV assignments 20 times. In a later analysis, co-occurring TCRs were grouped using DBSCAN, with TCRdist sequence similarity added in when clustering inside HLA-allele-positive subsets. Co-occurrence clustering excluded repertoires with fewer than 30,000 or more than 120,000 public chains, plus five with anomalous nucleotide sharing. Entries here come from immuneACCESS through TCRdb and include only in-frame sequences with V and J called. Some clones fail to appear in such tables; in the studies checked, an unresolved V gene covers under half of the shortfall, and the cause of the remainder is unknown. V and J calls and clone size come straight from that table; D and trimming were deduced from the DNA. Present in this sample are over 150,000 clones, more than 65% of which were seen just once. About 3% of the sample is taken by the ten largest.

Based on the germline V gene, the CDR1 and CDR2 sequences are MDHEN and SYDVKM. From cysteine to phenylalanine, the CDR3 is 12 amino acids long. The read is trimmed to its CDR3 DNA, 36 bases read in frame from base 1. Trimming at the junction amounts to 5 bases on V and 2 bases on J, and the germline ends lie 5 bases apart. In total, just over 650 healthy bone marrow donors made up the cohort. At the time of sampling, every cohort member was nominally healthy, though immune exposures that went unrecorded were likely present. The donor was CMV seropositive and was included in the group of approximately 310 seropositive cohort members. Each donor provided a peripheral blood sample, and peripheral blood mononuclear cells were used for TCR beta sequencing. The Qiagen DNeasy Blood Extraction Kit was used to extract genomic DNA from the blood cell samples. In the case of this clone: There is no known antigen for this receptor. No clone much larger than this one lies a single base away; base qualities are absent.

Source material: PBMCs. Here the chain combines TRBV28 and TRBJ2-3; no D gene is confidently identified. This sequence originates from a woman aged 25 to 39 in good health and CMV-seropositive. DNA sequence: TGTGCCAGCAGTCCCCACACAGATACGCAGTATTTT. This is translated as CASSPHTDTQYF.